A selection of T cell receptor beta chains follows, all from one sample in a study of cytomegalovirus exposure and HLA in healthy donors. Profiled with immunoSEQ multiplex PCR; TCRdb holds only in-frame clones, not every one. The table shows more than 80,000 clones, with about 75% occurring only once. Input material: PBMCs. Source of these receptors: a man aged 40-50 years in good health and CMV-seronegative. The CDR3 runs from the conserved cysteine through the conserved F or W. D genes are given only for firm matches. Clone size appears in some rows only: once, few, many, or a class for an expanded clone.

d_call,j_call,v_call,clone_size,cdr3_nt,cdr3_aa
NA,TRBJ1-2,TRBV2,NA,TGTGCCAGCAGTTACAGTAACTATGGCTACACCTTC,CASSYSNYGYTF
TRBD2,TRBJ2-3,TRBV5-1,NA,TGCGCCACCGTACCGGGACTAGCGGGGGATACGCAGTATTTT,CATVPGLAGDTQYF
NA,TRBJ2-5,TRBV2,once,TGTGCCAGCAGTGTGCGCGGGTCAAAAGAGACCCAGTACTTC,CASSVRGSKETQYF
TRBD2,TRBJ2-5,TRBV5-1,NA,TGCGCCAGCAGCTTTGTCCCTAGCGGGGAAGTCGAGACCCAGTACTTC,CASSFVPSGEVETQYF
NA,TRBJ2-5,TRBV2,NA,TGTGCCAGCGGTTTTCCGGGGGTGCAAGAGACCCAGTACTTC,CASGFPGVQETQYF
TRBD1,TRBJ2-7,TRBV9,NA,TGTGCCAGCAGCCCTGGACAGGGGGCGGTCTACGAGCAGTACTTC,CASSPGQGAVYEQYF
TRBD1,TRBJ1-6,TRBV5-6,NA,TGTGCCAGCCGACAGGGTGCGAATTCACCCCTCCACTTT,CASRQGANSPLHF
NA,TRBJ2-7,TRBV11-2,few,TGTGCCAGCAGCCCAATCGCGGGATCCTACGAGCAGTACTTC,CASSPIAGSYEQYF
NA,TRBJ2-7,TRBV27,NA,TGTGCCAGCAGTCCCCTGACAGGCCCGCAGTACTTC,CASSPLTGPQYF
NA,TRBJ2-7,TRBV2,NA,TGTGCCAGCAGTGAACGGGGGAACTCCTACGAGCAGTACTTC,CASSERGNSYEQYF
TRBD2,TRBJ2-5,TRBV5-1,NA,TGCGCCAGCAGCTTGTCCACTAGCGGGGGGGAGACCCAGTACTTC,CASSLSTSGGETQYF
NA,TRBJ2-3,TRBV11-2,NA,TGTGCCAGCGGGGGGCGGGGGCTGAAGGCAGATACGCAGTATTTT,CASGGRGLKADTQYF
NA,TRBJ1-4,TRBV29-1,NA,TGCAGCGCCGCCCGGGGGGTGGGTGAAAAACTGTTTTTT,CSAARGVGEKLFF
NA,TRBJ2-3,TRBV4-1,NA,TGCGCCAGCAGCCTGGCTATACGGGGGGCTGGGGATACGCAGTATTTT,CASSLAIRGAGDTQYF
TRBD1,TRBJ2-5,TRBV5-4,NA,TGTGCCAGCAGCTCCTGGACAGGAGAGAAAGAGACCCAGTACTTC,CASSSWTGEKETQYF
NA,TRBJ1-2,TRBV28,once,TGTGCCAGCAGTTTATCCCCCCCCCGGTCCTTTAACGGCTACACCTTC,CASSLSPPRSFNGYTF
NA,TRBJ2-1,TRBV10-1,NA,TGCGCCAGCAGTGGTCCGGGACCCACAGGGCATGAGCAGCTCTTC,CASSGPGPTGHEQLF
NA,TRBJ2-5,TRBV6-5,once,TGTGCCACCTCGGGAGACGTGACTAGTGTGCAGTACTTC,CATSGDVTSVQYF
NA,TRBJ2-1,TRBV11-2,NA,TGTGCCAGCAGCCCCTTCAATGAGCAGTTCTTC,CASSPFNEQFF
NA,TRBJ2-2,TRBV6-6,few,TGTGCCAGCAGACTACAGGACACCGGGGAGCTGTTTTTT,CASRLQDTGELFF
TRBD1,TRBJ1-6,TRBV5-6,NA,TGTGCCAGCAGCTTGACAGGGGAGGAGTATTCACCCCTCCACTTT,CASSLTGEEYSPLHF